The clone carrying this T cell receptor (beta chain) was detected once. The target antigen is unknown. The data originate from a study of T cell responses to AZD1222 COVID-19 vaccine. Study-level background: Second-dose groups at about 4 or about 12 weeks were pooled. Regarding the study as a whole: Reportedly, nearly half of unique spike TCRs recognized epitopes outside B.1.351/B.1.1.7 mutations. Mostly white British, mostly female donors; authors suggested clonal diversity may be underestimated. It was only after the peak T cell response that any repertoires were sampled.

CDR1 and CDR2 from the germline V gene are SGDLS and YYNGEE. CDR3 length: 14 amino acids. Trimming cost V 3 bases and J 5 bases, with 14 bases left between them. Libraries were prepared by immunoSEQ multiplex PCR; TCRdb keeps only in-frame clonotypes and omits some of them. The data hold around 120,000 clones, with roughly nine tenths observed a single time. The TCR originated in an adult in good health. The sequenced sample was peripheral blood, obtained on day 0 of AZD1222 vaccination. The V gene is TRBV9, the J gene TRBJ1-1; D is perhaps TRBD1 (6 bases). The CDR3 here is CASSEQGFNTEAFF. The CDR3 DNA reads TGTGCCAGCAGCGAACAGGGATTTAATACTGAAGCTTTCTTT.